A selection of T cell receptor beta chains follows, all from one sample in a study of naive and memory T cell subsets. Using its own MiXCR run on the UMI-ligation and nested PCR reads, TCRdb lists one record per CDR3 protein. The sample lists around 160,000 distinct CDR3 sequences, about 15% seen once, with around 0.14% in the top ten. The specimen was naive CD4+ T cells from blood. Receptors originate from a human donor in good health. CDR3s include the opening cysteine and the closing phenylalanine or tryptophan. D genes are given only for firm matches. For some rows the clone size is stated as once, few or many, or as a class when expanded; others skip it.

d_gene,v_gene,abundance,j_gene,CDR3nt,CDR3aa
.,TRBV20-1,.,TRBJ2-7,TGCAGTGCCTGGGTAGGAGCGGATAGCTACGAGCAGTACTTC,CSAWVGADSYEQYF
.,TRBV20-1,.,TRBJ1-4,TGCAGTGCTAGCCCGTTCCGGGACAATAATGAAAAACTGTTTTTT,CSASPFRDNNEKLFF
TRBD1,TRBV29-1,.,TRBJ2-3,TGCAGCGTGAGCGGACAGGGGACAGATACGCAGTATTTT,CSVSGQGTDTQYF
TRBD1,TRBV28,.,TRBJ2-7,TGTGCCAGTACCTCCCGACAGGGGGCAGAGGAGCAGTACTTC,CASTSRQGAEEQYF
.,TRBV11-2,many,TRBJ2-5,TGTGCCAGCAGCCGCATGGGTGGCCAAGAGACCCAGTACTTC,CASSRMGGQETQYF
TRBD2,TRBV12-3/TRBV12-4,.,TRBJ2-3,TGTGCCAGCAGTCCAGGGACTAGCCGCACAGATACGCAGTATTTT,CASSPGTSRTDTQYF
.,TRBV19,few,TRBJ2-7,TGTGCCACCAAACCCGGAGGGGGAATTGGCTACGAGCAGTACTTC,CATKPGGGIGYEQYF
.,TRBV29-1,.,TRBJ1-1,TGCAGCGGATCGCCGTGGGGGGGAAGCGCTGAAGCTTTCTTT,CSGSPWGGSAEAFF
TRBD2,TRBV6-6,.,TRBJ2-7,TGTGCCAGCAGTTCCCCCGGGAGGCTCTACGAGCAGTACTTC,CASSSPGRLYEQYF
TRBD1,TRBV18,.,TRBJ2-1,TGTGCCAGCTCAGAACAGGGGGGCTCCTACAATGAGCAGTTCTTC,CASSEQGGSYNEQFF
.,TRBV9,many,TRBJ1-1,TGTGCCAGCAGCGGGGGATATCCGAACACTGAAGCTTTCTTT,CASSGGYPNTEAFF
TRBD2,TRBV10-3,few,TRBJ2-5,TGTGCCAGCGACAGCGGGAGGGCCGGGGAGACCCAGTACTTC,CASDSGRAGETQYF
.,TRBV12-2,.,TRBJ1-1,TGTGCAAGTCGCTTAGCGGGGACAGGCCAGTTCGCTGAAGCTTTCTTT,CASRLAGTGQFAEAFF
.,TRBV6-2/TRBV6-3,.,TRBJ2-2,TGTGCCAGCAGCCCCAGATACCGAAACACCGGGGAGCTGTTTTTT,CASSPRYRNTGELFF
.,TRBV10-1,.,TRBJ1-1,TGCGCCAGCAGTGAGTCCACAGGCCCGAACACTGAAGCTTTCTTT,CASSESTGPNTEAFF
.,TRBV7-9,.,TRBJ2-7,TGTGCCAGCAGCCAACAGTCCGCCTCCTACGAGCAGTACTTC,CASSQQSASYEQYF
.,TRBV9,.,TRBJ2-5,TGTGCCAGCAGCGGGGGACCGATCCAAGAGACCCAGTACTTC,CASSGGPIQETQYF
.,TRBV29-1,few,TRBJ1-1,TGCAGCGTTGAAAGGTCGAGGTTAGGGCGTGAAGCTTTCTTT,CSVERSRLGREAFF
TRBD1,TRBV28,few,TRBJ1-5,TGTGCCAGCAGCCCTCGGGACAGGGGATCTCAGCCCCAGCATTTT,CASSPRDRGSQPQHF
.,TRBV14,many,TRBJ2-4,TGTGCCAGCAGCCAAGGGGAGGAGAGAGCCAAAAACATTCAGTACTTC,CASSQGEERAKNIQYF
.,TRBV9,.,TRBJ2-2,TGTGCCAGCAGCGCCACCGGGACGGTAGCTACCGGGGAGCTGTTTTTT,CASSATGTVATGELFF
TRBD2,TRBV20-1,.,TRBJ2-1,TGCAGTGCTGTACCAGCGGGAGCTTCCTACAATGAGCAATTCTTC,CSAVPAGASYNEQFF
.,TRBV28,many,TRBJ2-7,TGTGCCAGCAGCGATGGGGGAACCTACGAGCAGTACTTC,CASSDGGTYEQYF
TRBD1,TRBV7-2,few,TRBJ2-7,TGTGCCAGCAGCTTGGGACAGATCAACGAGCAGTACTTC,CASSLGQINEQYF
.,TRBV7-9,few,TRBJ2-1,TGTGCCAGCAGCTACTGGGACGGTTACAATGAGCAGTTCTTC,CASSYWDGYNEQFF
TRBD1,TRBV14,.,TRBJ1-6,TGTGCCAGCAGCCAAGTGACAGGGGACTATAATTCACCCCTCCACTTT,CASSQVTGDYNSPLHF
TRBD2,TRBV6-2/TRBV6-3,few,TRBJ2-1,TGTGCCAGCAGTCAGGTTGGGCTAGCGGGAGCAGAGCAGTTCTTC,CASSQVGLAGAEQFF
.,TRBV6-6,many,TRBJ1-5,TGTGCCAGCAGTTACTCGGTCGGCTCTTTCAGACATAGCAATCAGCCCCAGCATTTT,CASSYSVGSFRHSNQPQHF
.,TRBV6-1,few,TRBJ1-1,TGTGCCAGCAGTGAACGTTCGTGGGGGAACACTGAAGCTTTCTTT,CASSERSWGNTEAFF
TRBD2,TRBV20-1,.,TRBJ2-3,TGCAGTGCCCAATCGACTAGCGGGAGCGCAGATACGCAGTATTTT,CSAQSTSGSADTQYF
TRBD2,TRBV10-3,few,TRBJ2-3,TGTGCCATCAGTGAGTCGGGTTTCTGGACTAGTGACACAGATACGCAGTATTTT,CAISESGFWTSDTDTQYF
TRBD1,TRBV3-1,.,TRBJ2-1,TGTGCCAGCAGCCAAGCCCTCTCCGGGACAGGAGCCTACAATGAGCAGTTCTTC,CASSQALSGTGAYNEQFF
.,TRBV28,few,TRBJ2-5,TGTGCCAGCAGTTTTCGACAGTACCAAGAGACCCAGTACTTC,CASSFRQYQETQYF
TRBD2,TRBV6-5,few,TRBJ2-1,TGTGCCAGCAGTCGGGCTAGCGGGAGGTATGAGCAGTTCTTC,CASSRASGRYEQFF
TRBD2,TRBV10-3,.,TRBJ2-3,TGTGCCATCAGCCCGGGACTAGCGGGAGTCCCAGATACGCAGTATTTT,CAISPGLAGVPDTQYF
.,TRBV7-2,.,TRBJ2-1,TGTGCCAGCAGCTTTAGGACTTTCCCGCAGTTCTTC,CASSFRTFPQFF
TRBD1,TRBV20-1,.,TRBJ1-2,TGCAGTGCTAGAGATAGGGGACAGGGTACCATTAACTATGGCTACACCTTC,CSARDRGQGTINYGYTF
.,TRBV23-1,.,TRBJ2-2,TGCGCCAGCAGCCACAGGGTACCCGGGGAGCTGTTTTTT,CASSHRVPGELFF
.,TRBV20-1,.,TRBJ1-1,TGCAGTGCCCTTACGGGGTGTAACACTGAAGCTTTCTTT,CSALTGCNTEAFF
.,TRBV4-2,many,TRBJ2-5,TGTGCCAGCAGCCAAGTTCTCGGGGAAGAGACCCAGTACTTC,CASSQVLGEETQYF
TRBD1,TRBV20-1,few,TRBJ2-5,TGCAGCTTCCGGGACAGCCAAGAGACCCAGTACTTC,CSFRDSQETQYF
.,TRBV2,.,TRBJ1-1,TGTGCCATAACCCGGGGACCCAACACTGAAGCTTTCTTT,CAITRGPNTEAFF
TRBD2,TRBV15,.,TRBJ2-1,TGTGCCACTCAAGGGACTAGCGGGGGACGAGGGCTTTACAATGAGCAGTTCTTC,CATQGTSGGRGLYNEQFF
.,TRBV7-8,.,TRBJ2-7,TGTGCCAGCAGCGGAGGGGGGTACGAGCAGTACTTC,CASSGGGYEQYF
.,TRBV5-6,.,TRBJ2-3,TGTGCCAGCAGTTCTGACCCCGATACGCAGTATTTT,CASSSDPDTQYF
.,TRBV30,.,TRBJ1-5,TGTGCCTGGAGTGGAACCGGGAAAGGAAACAATCAGCCCCAGCATTTT,CAWSGTGKGNNQPQHF
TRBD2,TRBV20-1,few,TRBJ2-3,TGCAGTGCTAGGCCTAGCGGGCCTAGCACAGATACGCAGTATTTT,CSARPSGPSTDTQYF
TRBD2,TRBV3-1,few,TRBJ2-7,TGTGCCAGCAGCCAATCCATCAGCGGGAGCTACGAGCAGTACTTC,CASSQSISGSYEQYF
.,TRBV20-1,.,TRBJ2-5,TGCAGTGCTAGAGGTTGGGGGGCACTGGGAGAGACCCAGTACTTC,CSARGWGALGETQYF
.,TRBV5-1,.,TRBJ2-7,TGCGCCAGCAGCTTTACATCCGACTCCTACGAGCAGTACTTC,CASSFTSDSYEQYF
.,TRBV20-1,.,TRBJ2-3,TGCAGTGCTGGCGGGGTTGAGGGACCAGATACGCAGTATTTT,CSAGGVEGPDTQYF